The source of this TCR beta chain is a study of radiation and T cells in renal cell carcinoma. Study outcomes and limitations: From baseline, blood top tumor clonotypes peaked at 2 weeks post-radiation.

Some clones are missing from TCRdb's copy, which holds only in-frame ones; the method was immunoSEQ multiplex PCR. The sample carries 130,000 to 150,000 clones, 75% to 90% recorded once. As concerns this clone: Its antigen is unidentified.

Trimming stripped 6 bases from V and 1 base from J, with 13 bases between. This CDR3 has 16 amino acids. Germline V gene data show CDR1 as SNHLY and CDR2 as FYNNEI. The time point here: blood 4 weeks post-SBRT, at nephrectomy. Regarding treatment: 15 Gy SBRT to primary tumor, nephrectomy 4 weeks later. Nephrectomy followed 15 Gy stereotactic body radiation by 4 weeks. The genes are TRBV2 and TRBJ2-6; D uncertain. The source was blood, collected from a patient whose treatment included radiotherapy and nephrectomy. The source of this sequence is a woman in her 50s with renal cell carcinoma. The CDR3 region has the DNA TGTGCCAGCAGGGCGGAAAGGTATTCTGGGGCCAACGTCCTGACTTTC. Protein: CASRAERYSGANVLTF.